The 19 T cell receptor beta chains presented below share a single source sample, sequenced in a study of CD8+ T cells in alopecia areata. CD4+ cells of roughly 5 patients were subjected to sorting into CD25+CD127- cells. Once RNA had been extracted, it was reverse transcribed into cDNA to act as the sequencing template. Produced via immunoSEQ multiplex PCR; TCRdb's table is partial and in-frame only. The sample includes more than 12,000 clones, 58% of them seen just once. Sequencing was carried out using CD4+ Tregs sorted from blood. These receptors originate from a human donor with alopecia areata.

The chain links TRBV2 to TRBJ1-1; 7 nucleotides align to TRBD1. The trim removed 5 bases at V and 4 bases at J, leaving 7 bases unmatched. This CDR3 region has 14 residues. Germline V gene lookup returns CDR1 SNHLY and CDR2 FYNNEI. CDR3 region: CASSLRQGVTEAFF. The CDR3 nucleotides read TGTGCCAGCAGTCTAAGACAGGGTGTCACTGAAGCTTTCTTT. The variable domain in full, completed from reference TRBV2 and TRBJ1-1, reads EPEVTQTPSHQVTQMGQEVILRCVPISNHLYFYWYRQILGQKVEFLVSFYNNEISEKSEIFDDQFSVERPDGSNFTLKIRSTKLEDSAMYFCASSLRQGVTEAFFGQGTRLTVV.

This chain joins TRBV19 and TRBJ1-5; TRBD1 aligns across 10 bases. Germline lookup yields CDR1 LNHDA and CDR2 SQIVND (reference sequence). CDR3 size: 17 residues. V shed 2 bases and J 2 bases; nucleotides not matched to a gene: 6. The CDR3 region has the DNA TGTGCCAGTAGTATACCGGGACAGGGGTTTCGCAATCAGCCCCAGCATTTT. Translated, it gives CASSIPGQGFRNQPQHF.

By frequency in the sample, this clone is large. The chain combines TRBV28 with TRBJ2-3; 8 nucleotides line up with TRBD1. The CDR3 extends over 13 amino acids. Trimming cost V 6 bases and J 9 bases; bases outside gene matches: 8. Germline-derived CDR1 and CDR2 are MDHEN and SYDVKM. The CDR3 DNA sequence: TGTGCCAGCAGCAACTATGGACAGGGCACGCAGTATTTT. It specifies CASSNYGQGTQYF.

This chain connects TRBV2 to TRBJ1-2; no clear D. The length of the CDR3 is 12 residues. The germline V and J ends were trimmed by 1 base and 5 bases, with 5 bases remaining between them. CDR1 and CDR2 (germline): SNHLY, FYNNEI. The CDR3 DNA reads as TGTGCCAGCAGTGAAGACAGTTATGGCTACACCTTC. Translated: CASSEDSYGYTF.

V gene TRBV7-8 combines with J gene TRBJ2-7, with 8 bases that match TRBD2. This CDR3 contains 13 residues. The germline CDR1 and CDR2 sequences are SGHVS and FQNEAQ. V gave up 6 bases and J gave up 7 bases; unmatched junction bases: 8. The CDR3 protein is CASSYTSGGEQYF. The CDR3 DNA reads TGTGCCAGCAGTTATACTAGCGGTGGGGAGCAGTACTTC. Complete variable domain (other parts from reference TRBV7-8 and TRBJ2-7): GAGVSQSPRYKVAKRGQDVALRCDPISGHVSLFWYQQALGQGPEFLTYFQNEAQLDKSGLPSDRFFAERPEGSVSTLKIQRTQQEDSAVYLCASSYTSGGEQYFGPGTRLTVT.

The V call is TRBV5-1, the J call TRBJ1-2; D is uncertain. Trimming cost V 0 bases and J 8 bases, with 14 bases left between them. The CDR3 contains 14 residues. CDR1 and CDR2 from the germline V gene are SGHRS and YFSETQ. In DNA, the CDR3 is TGCGCCAGCAGCTTGGACGGCAGCTTAGGAGGCTACACCTTC. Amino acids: CASSLDGSLGGYTF.

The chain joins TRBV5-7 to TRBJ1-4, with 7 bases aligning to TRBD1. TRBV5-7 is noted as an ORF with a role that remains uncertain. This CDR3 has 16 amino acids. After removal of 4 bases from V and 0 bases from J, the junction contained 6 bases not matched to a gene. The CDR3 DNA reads TGTGCCAGCAGCCTGACAGGGATTGCAACTAATGAAAAACTGTTTTTT. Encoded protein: CASSLTGIATNEKLFF.

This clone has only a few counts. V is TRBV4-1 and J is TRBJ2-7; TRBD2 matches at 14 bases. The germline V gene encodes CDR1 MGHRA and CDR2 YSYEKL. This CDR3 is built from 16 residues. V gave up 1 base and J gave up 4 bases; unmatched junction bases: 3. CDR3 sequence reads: CASSQGRTSGRYEQYF. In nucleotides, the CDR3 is TGCGCCAGCAGCCAAGGCCGGACTAGCGGGAGGTACGAGCAGTACTTC.

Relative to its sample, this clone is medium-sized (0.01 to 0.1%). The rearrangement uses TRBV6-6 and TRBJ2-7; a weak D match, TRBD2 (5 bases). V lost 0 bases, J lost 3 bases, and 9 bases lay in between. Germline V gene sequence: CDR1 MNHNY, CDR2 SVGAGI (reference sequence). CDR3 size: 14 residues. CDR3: CASSYSRTSYEQYF. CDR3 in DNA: TGTGCCAGCAGTTACTCGAGAACTAGCTACGAGCAGTACTTC.

The CDR3 spells CASSENGYGYTF. The CDR3 nucleotides are TGTGCCAGCAGTGAAAATGGATATGGCTACACCTTC. This sequence joins TRBV25-1 and TRBJ1-2; D remains unclear. The V end was cut by 2 bases, the J end by 5 bases, with 6 bases between. The germline V gene encodes CDR1 MGHDK and CDR2 SYGVNS. The CDR3 is 12 amino acids.

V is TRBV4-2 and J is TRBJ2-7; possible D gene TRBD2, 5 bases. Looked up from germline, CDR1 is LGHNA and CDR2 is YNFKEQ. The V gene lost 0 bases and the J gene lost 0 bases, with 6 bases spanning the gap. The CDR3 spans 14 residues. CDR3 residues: CASSQDGSSYEQYF. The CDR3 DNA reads TGTGCCAGCAGCCAAGATGGGAGCTCCTACGAGCAGTACTTC.

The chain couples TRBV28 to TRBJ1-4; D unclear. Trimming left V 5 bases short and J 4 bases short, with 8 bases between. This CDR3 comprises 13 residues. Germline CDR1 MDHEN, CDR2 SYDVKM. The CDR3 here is CASSTQSNEKLFF. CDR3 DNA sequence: TGTGCCAGCAGTACACAGAGTAATGAAAAACTGTTTTTT.

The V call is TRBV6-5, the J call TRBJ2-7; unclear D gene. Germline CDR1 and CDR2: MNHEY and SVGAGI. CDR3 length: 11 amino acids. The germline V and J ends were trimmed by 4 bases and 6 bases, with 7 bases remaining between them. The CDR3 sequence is CASSSPTEQYF. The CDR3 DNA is TGTGCCAGCAGTTCCCCCACCGAGCAGTACTTC.

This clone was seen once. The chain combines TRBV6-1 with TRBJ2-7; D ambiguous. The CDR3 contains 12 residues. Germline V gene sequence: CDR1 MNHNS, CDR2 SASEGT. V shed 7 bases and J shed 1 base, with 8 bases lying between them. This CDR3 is CASKDGSYEQYF. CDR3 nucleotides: TGTGCCAGCAAAGACGGATCCTACGAGCAGTACTTC.

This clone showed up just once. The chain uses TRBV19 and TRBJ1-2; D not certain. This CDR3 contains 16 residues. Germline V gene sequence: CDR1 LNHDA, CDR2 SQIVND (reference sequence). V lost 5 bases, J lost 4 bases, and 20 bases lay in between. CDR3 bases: TGTGCCAGTAGTGAGCCACTAGTGGGCAGGTCCTATGGCTACACCTTC. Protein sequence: CASSEPLVGRSYGYTF.

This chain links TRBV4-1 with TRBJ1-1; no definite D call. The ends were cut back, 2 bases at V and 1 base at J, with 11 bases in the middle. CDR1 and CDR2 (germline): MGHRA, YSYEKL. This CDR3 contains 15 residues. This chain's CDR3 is CASSQLGVGNTEAFF. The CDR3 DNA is TGCGCCAGCAGCCAATTGGGAGTCGGGAACACTGAAGCTTTCTTT.

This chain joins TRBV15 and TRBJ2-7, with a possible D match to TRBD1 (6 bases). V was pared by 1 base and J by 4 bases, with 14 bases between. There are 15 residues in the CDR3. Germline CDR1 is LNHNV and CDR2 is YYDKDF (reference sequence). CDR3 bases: TGTGCCACCAGCAGAGGAACAGGGATCATATACGAGCAGTACTTC. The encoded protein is CATSRGTGIIYEQYF.

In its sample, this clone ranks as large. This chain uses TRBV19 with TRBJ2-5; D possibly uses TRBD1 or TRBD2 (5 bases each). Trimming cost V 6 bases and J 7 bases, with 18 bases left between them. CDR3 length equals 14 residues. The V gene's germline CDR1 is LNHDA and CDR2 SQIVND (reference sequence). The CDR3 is CASSEPGRRATQYF. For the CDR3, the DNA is TGTGCCAGTAGCGAACCGGGACGCCGAGCGACCCAGTACTTC. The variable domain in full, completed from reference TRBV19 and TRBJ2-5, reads DGGITQSPKYLFRKEGQNVTLSCEQNLNHDAMYWYRQDPGQGLRLIYYSQIVNDFQKGDIAEGYSVSREKKESFPLTVTSAQKNPTAFYLCASSEPGRRATQYFGPGTRLLVL.

Here the CDR3 reads CASSLWKQSNTGELFF. As DNA, the CDR3 is TGTGCCAGCAGTTTATGGAAGCAGTCGAACACCGGGGAGCTGTTTTTT. This chain uses TRBV28 with TRBJ2-2; D is unresolved. CDR1 MDHEN and CDR2 SYDVKM come from the germline V gene. The CDR3 length is 16 residues. V lost 0 bases, J lost 0 bases, and 8 bases lay in between.